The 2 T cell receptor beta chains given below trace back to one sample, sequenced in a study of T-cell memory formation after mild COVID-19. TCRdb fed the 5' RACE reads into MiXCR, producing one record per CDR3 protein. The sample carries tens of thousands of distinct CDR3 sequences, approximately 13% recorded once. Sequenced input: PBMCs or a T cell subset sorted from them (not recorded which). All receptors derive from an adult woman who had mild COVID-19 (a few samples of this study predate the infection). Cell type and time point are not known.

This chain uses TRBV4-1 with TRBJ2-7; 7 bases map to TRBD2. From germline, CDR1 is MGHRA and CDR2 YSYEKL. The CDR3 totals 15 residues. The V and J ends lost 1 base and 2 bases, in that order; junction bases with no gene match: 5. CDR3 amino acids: CASSQVSGRTYEQYF. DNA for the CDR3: TGCGCCAGCAGCCAAGTTAGCGGGCGAACCTACGAGCAGTACTTC.

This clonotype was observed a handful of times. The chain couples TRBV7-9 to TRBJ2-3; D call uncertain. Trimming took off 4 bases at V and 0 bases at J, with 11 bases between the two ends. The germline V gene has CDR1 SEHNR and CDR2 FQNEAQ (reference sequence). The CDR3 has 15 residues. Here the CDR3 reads CASSSVRPSTDTQYF. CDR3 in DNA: TGTGCCAGCAGCTCCGTTAGGCCTAGCACAGATACGCAGTATTTT.